This T cell receptor (beta chain) was found in a study of CD8+ T cells in alopecia areata. Extracted RNA was reverse transcribed into cDNA, the sequencing template. Data came from immunoSEQ multiplex PCR; TCRdb stores just in-frame clones and leaves some out. The repertoire includes under 150,000 clones, less than 60% of them detected once, and about 3.7% sits in the top ten. Treatment noted: oral pan-JAK inhibitor, 5-10 mg twice daily. As part of sample collection, lesional scalp punch biopsies and peripheral blood were taken from alopecia areata patients. CDR3 length equals 14 residues. The V end was cut by 0 bases, the J end by 1 base, with 6 bases between.

The clonotype was recovered from a human donor with alopecia areata. This chain uses TRBV23-1 with TRBJ2-5; D uncertain. TRBV23-1 is reported as an ORF; its role is uncertain. Source: CD4+ T cells sorted from blood, taken at week 24, from a patient treated with tofacitinib. CDR3 in DNA: TGCGCCAGCAGTCAATCGCAGTTCCAAGAGACCCAGTACTTC. Translated, it gives CASSQSQFQETQYF.